This TCR beta chain was sequenced for a study of cytotoxic CD8 clonotypes in ibrutinib-treated CLL. As for the study in general: The group held under twelve relapsed/refractory and around 14 treatment-naive patients, with 17 to 18 IGHV unmutated.

Some clones are missing from TCRdb's copy, which holds only in-frame ones; the method was immunoSEQ multiplex PCR. The data contain around 140,000 clones, about 70% of them singletons. CDR3 length equals 15 residues. V gave up 2 bases and J gave up 1 base, with 8 bases separating them. The germline CDR1 and CDR2 sequences are MNHEY and SVGAGI. Source: PBMCs, taken after 24 months of ibrutinib treatment. The sequence was obtained from a human donor with chronic lymphocytic leukemia. The gene calls are TRBV6-5 and TRBJ2-2, with a tentative D call TRBD2 (6 bases). This CDR3 reads CASSYASENTGELFF. As DNA, the CDR3 is TGTGCCAGCAGTTACGCTAGCGAGAACACCGGGGAGCTGTTTTTT.